The clone carrying this T cell receptor beta chain was found once. Its antigen is not identified. The data originate from a study of T cells in pancreatic ductal adenocarcinoma. Study results and limitations: Enrichment of CD45RO+ effector over naive T cells in tumors may bias clonality.

The table came from immunoSEQ multiplex PCR; TCRdb's copy has only in-frame clones and leaves some out. The sample lists around 9,000 clones, under 90% occurring once. No neoadjuvant therapy was given to the selected pancreatic ductal adenocarcinoma patients before their surgery. The sample consisted of PBMCs. The TCR comes from a human donor with pancreatic ductal adenocarcinoma.

As DNA, the CDR3 is TGCGCCAGCAGCTTGGGACAGACCAATCAGCCCCAGCATTTT. Encoded protein: CASSLGQTNQPQHF. V and J are TRBV5-1 and TRBJ1-5; D may be TRBD1 (5 bases). This CDR3 is built from 14 residues. Trimming took 0 bases from V and 3 from J, leaving 7 bases between them. Looked up from germline, CDR1 is SGHRS and CDR2 is YFSETQ.